This T cell receptor beta chain was recorded in a study of cytomegalovirus exposure and HLA in healthy donors. General study findings and limits: According to the study, 160 or so TCR beta chains were cytomegalovirus-associated.

Regarding this clone: The antigen remains unidentified.

PCR used 60 Vbeta primers and 13 Jbeta primers. Using immunoSEQ multiplex PCR, the repertoire was profiled, and TCRdb retains in-frame clones only, with some absent. The sample includes approximately 150,000 clones, 70% to 80% of them seen just once. The germline gives CDR1 MDHEN, CDR2 SYDVKM. Trimming cost V 6 bases and J 3 bases; bases outside gene matches: 1. The CDR3 extends over 12 amino acids. The chain has TRBV28 and TRBJ2-7, with 8 positions matching TRBD1. The source is a man between 40 and 49 years old in good health and CMV-seropositive. Sequenced material: PBMCs. The CDR3 DNA is TGTGCCAGCAGGGGACAGGTCTACGAGCAGTACTTC. Protein: CASRGQVYEQYF.